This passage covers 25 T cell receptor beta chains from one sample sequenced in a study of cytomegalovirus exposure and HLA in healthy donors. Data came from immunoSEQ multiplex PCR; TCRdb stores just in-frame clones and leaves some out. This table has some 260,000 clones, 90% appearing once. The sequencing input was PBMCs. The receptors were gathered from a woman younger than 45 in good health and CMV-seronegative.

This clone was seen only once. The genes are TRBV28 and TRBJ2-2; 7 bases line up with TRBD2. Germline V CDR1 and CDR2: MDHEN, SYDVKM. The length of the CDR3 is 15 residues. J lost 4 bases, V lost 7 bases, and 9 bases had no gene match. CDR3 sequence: CASTRRRGVTGELFF. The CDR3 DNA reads TGTGCCAGCACCCGAAGACGGGGGGTCACCGGGGAGCTGTTTTTT.

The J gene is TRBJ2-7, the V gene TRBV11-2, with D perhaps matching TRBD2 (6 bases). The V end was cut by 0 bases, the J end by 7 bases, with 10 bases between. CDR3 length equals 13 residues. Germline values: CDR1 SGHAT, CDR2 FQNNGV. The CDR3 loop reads CASSLDRTIEQYF. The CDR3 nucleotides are TGTGCCAGCAGCTTAGATCGGACTATTGAGCAGTACTTC.

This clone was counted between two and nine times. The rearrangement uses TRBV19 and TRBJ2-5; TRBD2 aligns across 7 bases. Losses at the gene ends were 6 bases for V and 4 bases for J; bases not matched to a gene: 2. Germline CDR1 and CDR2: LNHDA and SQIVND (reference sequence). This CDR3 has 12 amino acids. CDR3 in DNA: TGTGCCAGTAGGGGACTACCAGAGACCCAGTACTTC. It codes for CASRGLPETQYF.

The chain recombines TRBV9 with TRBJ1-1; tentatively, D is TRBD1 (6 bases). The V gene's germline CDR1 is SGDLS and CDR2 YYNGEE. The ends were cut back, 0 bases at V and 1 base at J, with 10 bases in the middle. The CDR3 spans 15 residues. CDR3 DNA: TGTGCCAGCAGCGTAGAAGGGGGACGGAACACTGAAGCTTTCTTT. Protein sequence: CASSVEGGRNTEAFF.

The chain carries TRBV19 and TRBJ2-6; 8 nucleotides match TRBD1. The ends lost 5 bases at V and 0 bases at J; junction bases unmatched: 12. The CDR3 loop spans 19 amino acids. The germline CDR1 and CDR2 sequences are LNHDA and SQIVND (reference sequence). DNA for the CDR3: TGTGCCAGTAGTTCAAAATTGTCGGGACAGGCCTCTGGGGCCAACGTCCTGACTTTC. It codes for CASSSKLSGQASGANVLTF.

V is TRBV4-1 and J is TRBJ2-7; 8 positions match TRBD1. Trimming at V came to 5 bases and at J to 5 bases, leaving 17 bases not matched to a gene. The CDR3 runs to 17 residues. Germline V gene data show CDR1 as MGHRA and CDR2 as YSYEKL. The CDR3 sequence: CASSYLPTGTGGHEQYF. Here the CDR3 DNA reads TGCGCCAGCAGCTATCTCCCCACCGGGACAGGTGGACACGAGCAGTACTTC.

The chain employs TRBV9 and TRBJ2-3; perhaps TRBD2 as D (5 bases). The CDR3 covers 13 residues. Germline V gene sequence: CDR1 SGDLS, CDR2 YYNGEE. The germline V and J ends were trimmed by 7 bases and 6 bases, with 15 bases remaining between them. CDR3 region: CASGGPARDTQYF. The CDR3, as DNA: TGTGCCAGCGGAGGACCTGCTCGTGATACGCAGTATTTT.

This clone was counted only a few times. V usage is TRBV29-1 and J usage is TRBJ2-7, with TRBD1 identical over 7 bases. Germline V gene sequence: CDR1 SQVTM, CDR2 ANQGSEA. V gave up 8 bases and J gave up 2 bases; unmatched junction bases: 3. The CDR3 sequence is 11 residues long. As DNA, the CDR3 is TGCAGCACCGGGACAGCCTACGAGCAGTACTTC. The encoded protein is CSTGTAYEQYF.

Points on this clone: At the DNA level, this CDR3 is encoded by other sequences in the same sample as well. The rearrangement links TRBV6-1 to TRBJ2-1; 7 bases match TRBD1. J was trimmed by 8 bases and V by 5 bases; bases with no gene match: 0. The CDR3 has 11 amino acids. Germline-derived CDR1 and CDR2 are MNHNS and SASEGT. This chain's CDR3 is CASSQGDEQFF. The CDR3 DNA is TGTGCCAGCAGTCAGGGGGATGAGCAGTTCTTC.

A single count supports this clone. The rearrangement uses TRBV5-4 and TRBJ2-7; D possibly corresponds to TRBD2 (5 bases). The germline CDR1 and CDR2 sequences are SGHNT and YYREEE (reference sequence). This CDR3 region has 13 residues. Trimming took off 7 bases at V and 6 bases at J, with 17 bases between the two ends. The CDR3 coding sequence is TGTGCCAGCTCCCCTGGAGGAATCCCCGAGCAGTACTTC. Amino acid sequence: CASSPGGIPEQYF.

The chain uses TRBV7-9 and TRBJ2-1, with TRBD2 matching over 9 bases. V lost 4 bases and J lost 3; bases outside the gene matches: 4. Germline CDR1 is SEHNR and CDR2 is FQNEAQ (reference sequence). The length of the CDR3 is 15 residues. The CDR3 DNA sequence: TGTGCCAGCAGCTATAGCGGGAGTAACTACAATGAGCAGTTCTTC. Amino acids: CASSYSGSNYNEQFF.

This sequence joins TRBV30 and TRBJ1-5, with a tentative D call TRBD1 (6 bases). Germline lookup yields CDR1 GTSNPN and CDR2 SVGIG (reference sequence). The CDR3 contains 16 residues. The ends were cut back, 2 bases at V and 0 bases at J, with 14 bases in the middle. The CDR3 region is CAWSRWTDYSNQPQHF. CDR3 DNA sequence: TGTGCCTGGAGTAGGTGGACAGACTATAGCAATCAGCCCCAGCATTTT.

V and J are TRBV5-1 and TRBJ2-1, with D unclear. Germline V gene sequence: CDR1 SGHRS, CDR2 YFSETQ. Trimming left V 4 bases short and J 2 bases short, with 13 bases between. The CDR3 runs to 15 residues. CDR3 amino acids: CASSPGLLTYNEQFF. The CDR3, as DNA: TGCGCCAGCAGCCCCGGGCTCTTGACCTACAATGAGCAGTTCTTC.

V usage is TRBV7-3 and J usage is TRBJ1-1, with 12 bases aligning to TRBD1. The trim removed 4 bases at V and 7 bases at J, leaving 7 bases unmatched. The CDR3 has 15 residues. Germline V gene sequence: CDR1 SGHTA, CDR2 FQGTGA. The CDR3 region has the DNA TGTGCCAGCAGCTCTGGGGACAGGGGGCTGGTTGAAGCTTTCTTT. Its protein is CASSSGDRGLVEAFF.

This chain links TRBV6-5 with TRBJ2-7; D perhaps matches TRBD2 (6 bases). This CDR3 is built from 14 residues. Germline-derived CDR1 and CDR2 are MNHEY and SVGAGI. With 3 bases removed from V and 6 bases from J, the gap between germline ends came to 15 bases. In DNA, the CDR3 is TGTGCCAGCAGTTATGCAAGGGAGGTATTCGAGCAGTACTTC. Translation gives CASSYAREVFEQYF.

CDR3 DNA sequence: TGTGCCAGCAGTTTATTGTCGACGGGTCCGCGGGAAGTCAATGAGCAGTTCTTC. It codes for CASSLLSTGPREVNEQFF. This rearrangement joins TRBV27 to TRBJ2-1; a weak D match, TRBD2 (6 bases). V lost 1 base and J 6 bases, leaving 22 bases between the germline ends. Germline CDR1 MNHEY, CDR2 SMNVEV (reference sequence). CDR3 length equals 18 residues.

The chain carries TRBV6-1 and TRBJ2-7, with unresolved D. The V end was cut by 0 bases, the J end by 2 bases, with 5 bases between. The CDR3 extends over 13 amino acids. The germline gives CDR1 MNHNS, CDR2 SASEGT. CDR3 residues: CASSEAWTYEQYF. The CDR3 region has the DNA TGTGCCAGCAGTGAAGCATGGACCTACGAGCAGTACTTC.

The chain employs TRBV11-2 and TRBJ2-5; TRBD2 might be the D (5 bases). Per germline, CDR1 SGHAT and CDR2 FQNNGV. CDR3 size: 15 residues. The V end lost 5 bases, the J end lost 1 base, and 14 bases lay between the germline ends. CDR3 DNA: TGTGCCAGCAGCCCCATCTGGCGGGCCCAAGAGACCCAGTACTTC. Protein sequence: CASSPIWRAQETQYF.

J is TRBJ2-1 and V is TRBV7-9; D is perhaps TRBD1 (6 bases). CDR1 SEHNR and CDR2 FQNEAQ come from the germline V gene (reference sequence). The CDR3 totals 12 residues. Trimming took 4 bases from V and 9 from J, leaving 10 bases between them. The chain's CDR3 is CASSSQGSEQFF. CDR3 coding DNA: TGTGCCAGCAGCTCCCAGGGGAGTGAGCAGTTCTTC.

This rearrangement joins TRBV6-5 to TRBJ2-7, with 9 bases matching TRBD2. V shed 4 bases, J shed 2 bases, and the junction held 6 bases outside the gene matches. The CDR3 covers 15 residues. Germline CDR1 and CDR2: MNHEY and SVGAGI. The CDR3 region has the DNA TGTGCCAGCAGTTCCTTGACTAGCGGAACCTACGAGCAGTACTTC. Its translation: CASSSLTSGTYEQYF.

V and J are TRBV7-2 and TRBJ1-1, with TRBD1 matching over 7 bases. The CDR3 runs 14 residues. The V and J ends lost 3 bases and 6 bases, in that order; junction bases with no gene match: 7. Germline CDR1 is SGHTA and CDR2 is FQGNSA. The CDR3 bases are TGTGCCAGCAGCTTTACTAGGACAGGTTCTGAAGCTTTCTTT. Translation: CASSFTRTGSEAFF.

DNA for the CDR3: TGTGCCAGCAGTGAACGGACAGGGGGCTTCTATGGCTACACCTTC. It is translated as CASSERTGGFYGYTF. The V and J genes are TRBV2 and TRBJ1-2; 11 bases fit TRBD1. CDR3 length: 15 residues. CDR1 is SNHLY, CDR2 FYNNEI, per germline. Losses at the gene ends were 2 bases for V and 4 bases for J; bases not matched to a gene: 3.

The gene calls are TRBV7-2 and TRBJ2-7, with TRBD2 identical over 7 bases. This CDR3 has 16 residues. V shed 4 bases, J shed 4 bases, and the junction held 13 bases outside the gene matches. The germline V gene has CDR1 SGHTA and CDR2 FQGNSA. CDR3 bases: TGTGCCAGCAGCTCCCCTGGCGGGAGCCGCTCTTACGAGCAGTACTTC. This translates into CASSSPGGSRSYEQYF.

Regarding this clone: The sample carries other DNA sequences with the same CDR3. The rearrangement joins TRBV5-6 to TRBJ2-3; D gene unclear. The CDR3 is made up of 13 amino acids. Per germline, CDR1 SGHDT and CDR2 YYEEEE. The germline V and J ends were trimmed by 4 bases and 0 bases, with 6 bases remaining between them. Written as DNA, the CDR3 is TGTGCCAGCAGCCTTGGGAGCACAGATACGCAGTATTTT. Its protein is CASSLGSTDTQYF.

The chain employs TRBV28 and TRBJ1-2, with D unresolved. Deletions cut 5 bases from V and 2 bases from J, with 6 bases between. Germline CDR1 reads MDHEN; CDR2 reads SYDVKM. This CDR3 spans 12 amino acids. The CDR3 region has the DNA TGTGCCAGCAGTGACTCCAACTATGGCTACACCTTC. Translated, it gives CASSDSNYGYTF.